Each of the 29 T cell receptor beta chains below was sequenced from the same sample in a study of T cell responses to AZD1222 COVID-19 vaccine (dated by TCRdb to about 2021). The time point label for this specimen denotes: about 28 days (+/-7) after the second vaccine dose. Libraries were built with the immunoSEQ multiplex PCR assay. Held by TCRdb, this immuneACCESS table contains in-frame sequences only and omits some clones. Under half of the omission traces to an unresolved V gene where checked; the cause of the rest is unknown. Within this sample are 180,000 or so clones, with roughly nine tenths of them counted one time only. About 1.5% of the sample belongs to the ten largest clones. Specimen: peripheral blood, collected 28 days after the second AZD1222 dose. These receptors all stem from an adult who received the AZD1222 COVID-19 vaccine.

The gene calls are TRBV27 and TRBJ2-5; D is ambiguous. CDR3 length equals 14 residues. Between the trimmed V and J ends, which lost 0 bases and 3 bases, there was a span of 8 bases. Germline loops: CDR1 MNHEY, CDR2 SMNVEV (reference sequence). The CDR3 is CASSLSGSKETQYF. The DNA of the CDR3 is TGTGCCAGCAGTTTATCAGGCAGCAAAGAGACCCAGTACTTC.

The CDR3 nucleotides read TGTGCCAGCTCGCCCACCTCCTACGAGCAGTACTTC. Residues: CASSPTSYEQYF. The chain joins TRBV6-5 to TRBJ2-7; D ambiguous. Germline CDR1 and CDR2: MNHEY and SVGAGI. Trimming removed 8 bases from V and 0 bases from J, with 8 bases in between. The CDR3 totals 12 residues.

The V and J genes are TRBV28 and TRBJ1-3; no reliable D call. Germline V lookup: CDR1 MDHEN, CDR2 SYDVKM. V was shortened by 6 bases and J by 1 base, with 10 bases between the two germline ends. This CDR3 has 14 amino acids. CDR3 DNA sequence: TGTGCCAGCAGGGCATCAGGTTCTGGAAACACCATATATTTT. It yields the protein CASRASGSGNTIYF.

This sequence joins TRBV6-1 and TRBJ1-2, with 7 bases fitting TRBD1. This CDR3 has 14 amino acids. V lost 5 bases to trimming and J lost 7 bases; unmatched junction nucleotides: 10. Germline CDR1 reads MNHNS; CDR2 reads SASEGT. DNA for the CDR3: TGTGCCAGCAGTTGGACAGGCTTCGAGTCTGGCTACACCTTC. It encodes CASSWTGFESGYTF.

The CDR3 DNA reads TGTGCCAGCACCCTGGACAGCTATGGCTACACCTTC. Residues: CASTLDSYGYTF. The chain recombines TRBV28 with TRBJ1-2; TRBD1 might be the D (6 bases). The V end lost 7 bases, the J end lost 4 bases, and 10 bases lay between the germline ends. Germline CDR1 and CDR2: MDHEN and SYDVKM. This CDR3 has 12 amino acids.

The rearrangement links TRBV29-1 to TRBJ1-1; D may be TRBD1 (6 bases). The CDR3 runs to 13 residues. V gave up 4 bases and J gave up 5 bases, with 14 bases separating them. Germline lookup yields CDR1 SQVTM and CDR2 ANQGSEA. CDR3 coding DNA: TGCAGCGTTGGCTGGACCAGGGGAACTGAAGCTTTCTTT. Residues: CSVGWTRGTEAFF. The complete variable domain, with remaining parts taken from reference TRBV29-1 and TRBJ1-1, reads SAVISQKPSRDICQRGTSLTIQCQVDSQVTMMFWYRQQPGQSLTLIATANQGSEATYESGFVIDKFPISRPNLTFSTLTVSNMSPEDSSIYLCSVGWTRGTEAFFGQGTRLTVV.

This chain joins TRBV11-1 and TRBJ2-7; D call uncertain. The germline CDR1 and CDR2 sequences are SGHAT and FQDESV (reference sequence). The CDR3 sequence is 16 residues long. V lost 1 base and J lost 4, with 17 bases in between. The CDR3 nucleotides are TGTGCCAGCAGCTTAGGCTCCCTCCGCCATTCTTACGAGCAGTACTTC. Protein product: CASSLGSLRHSYEQYF.

The chain uses TRBV20-1 and TRBJ2-7, with D possibly TRBD1 on 6 matching bases. Germline loops: CDR1 DFQATT, CDR2 SNEGSKA (reference sequence). V shed 3 bases and J shed 6 bases, with 9 bases lying between them. The CDR3 consists of 11 residues. The CDR3 DNA sequence: TGCAGTGCTAGGTCAGGGGCCGAGCAGTACTTC. It specifies CSARSGAEQYF.

The CDR3 DNA is TGTGCCAGCAGCTTAGTGGTGAACGAGCAGTACTTC. Its translation is CASSLVVNEQYF. The chain has TRBV7-8 and TRBJ2-7; D is undetermined. The V end was cut by 1 base, the J end by 5 bases, with 6 bases between. The germline CDR1 and CDR2 sequences are SGHVS and FQNEAQ. CDR3 size: 12 residues. Together with reference TRBV7-8 and TRBJ2-7, the CDR3 gives the full variable domain: GAGVSQSPRYKVAKRGQDVALRCDPISGHVSLFWYQQALGQGPEFLTYFQNEAQLDKSGLPSDRFFAERPEGSVSTLKIQRTQQEDSAVYLCASSLVVNEQYFGPGTRLTVT.

This clone has only one observation. This chain links TRBV4-1 with TRBJ2-7; D may be TRBD1 (6 bases). V was pared by 2 bases and J by 0 bases, with 8 bases between. Germline CDR1 and CDR2: MGHRA and YSYEKL. The CDR3 covers 14 residues. The DNA of the CDR3 is TGCGCCAGCAGCCAAACAGGGAGCTCCTACGAGCAGTACTTC. Translated: CASSQTGSSYEQYF.

The chain uses TRBV6-5 and TRBJ1-2; D unresolved. CDR3 length: 12 residues. CDR1 and CDR2 from the germline V gene are MNHEY and SVGAGI. With 5 bases removed from V and 2 bases from J, the gap between germline ends came to 6 bases. CDR3 protein: CASSTLNYGYTF. The CDR3 DNA reads TGTGCCAGCAGTACACTCAACTATGGCTACACCTTC.

The gene calls are TRBV7-9 and TRBJ2-7; the match to TRBD2 covers 10 bases. The V gene's germline CDR1 is SEHNR and CDR2 FQNEAQ (reference sequence). The CDR3 runs 15 residues. The trim removed 3 bases at V and 7 bases at J, leaving 9 bases unmatched. CDR3 DNA sequence: TGTGCCAGCAGCTTTAGCGGGGGGCCGCAGGAGGAGCAGTACTTC. Encoded protein: CASSFSGGPQEEQYF.

V and J are TRBV11-2 and TRBJ1-4; the D gene is possibly TRBD1 (5 bases). CDR3 size: 15 residues. Germline V gene sequence: CDR1 SGHAT, CDR2 FQNNGV. The V end was cut by 5 bases, the J end by 0 bases, with 10 bases between. The CDR3 loop is CASSPGGATNEKLFF. The CDR3 DNA follows: TGTGCCAGCAGCCCGGGGGGGGCAACTAATGAAAAACTGTTTTTT. The variable domain in full, with the rest retrieved from reference TRBV11-2 and TRBJ1-4, is EAGVAQSPRYKIIEKRQSVAFWCNPISGHATLYWYQQILGQGPKLLIQFQNNGVVDDSQLPKDRFSAERLKGVDSTLKIQPAKLEDSAVYLCASSPGGATNEKLFFGSGTQLSVL.

The chain couples TRBV29-1 to TRBJ1-1; D is perhaps TRBD1 (5 bases). CDR1 and CDR2 (germline): SQVTM, ANQGSEA. Trimming stripped 2 bases from V and 10 bases from J, with 11 bases between. The length of the CDR3 is 11 residues. Here the CDR3 DNA reads TGCAGCGTTGAACTCAGGGATGGAGCTTTCTTT. It yields the protein CSVELRDGAFF.

This clone has only one observation. V usage is TRBV4-1 and J usage is TRBJ1-2; 7 positions agree with TRBD1. The CDR3 is 16 residues long. The ends lost 1 base at V and 3 bases at J; junction bases unmatched: 8. Per germline, CDR1 MGHRA and CDR2 YSYEKL. This CDR3 is CASSQGNLGTDYGYTF. The CDR3 DNA reads as TGCGCCAGCAGCCAAGGTAACCTTGGGACAGACTATGGCTACACCTTC.

This sequence joins TRBV7-2 and TRBJ2-1; 9 nucleotides line up with TRBD1. The V segment lost 5 bases and the J segment 7 bases; nucleotides outside the gene matches: 9. The CDR3 length is 15 residues. Germline loops: CDR1 SGHTA, CDR2 FQGNSA. The CDR3 is CASSPRTGARNEQFF. The DNA for the CDR3 is TGTGCCAGCAGCCCCCGGACAGGGGCGCGGAATGAGCAGTTCTTC.

The chain links TRBV5-4 to TRBJ2-7, with D perhaps matching TRBD1 (5 bases). Germline V gene sequence: CDR1 SGHNT, CDR2 YYREEE (reference sequence). There are 15 residues in the CDR3. The V gene lost 0 bases and the J gene lost 5 bases, with 15 bases spanning the gap. The CDR3 loop is CASSLGGVVRDEQYF. For the CDR3, the DNA is TGTGCCAGCAGCTTGGGAGGAGTAGTCAGGGACGAGCAGTACTTC.

The chain has TRBV18 and TRBJ2-7; D is uncertain. V was trimmed by 3 bases and J by 2 bases, leaving 11 bases between them. This CDR3 is 14 amino acids long. Looked up from germline, CDR1 is KGHSH and CDR2 is LQKENI. CDR3 amino acids: CASSPSGTAYEQYF. For the CDR3, the DNA is TGTGCCAGCTCACCTTCGGGTACTGCCTACGAGCAGTACTTC.

Concerning this clone itself: This specimen includes other DNA sequences encoding the same CDR3. The rearrangement joins TRBV2 to TRBJ1-5, with 9 nucleotides matching TRBD1. V trimming: 4 bases; J trimming: 2 bases; junction bases outside the gene matches: 0. Germline V gives CDR1 SNHLY, CDR2 FYNNEI. This CDR3 contains 14 residues. The CDR3 DNA reads TGTGCCAGCAGTGGGACAGGGGGCAATCAGCCCCAGCATTTT. Amino acid sequence: CASSGTGGNQPQHF.

The chain joins TRBV11-3 to TRBJ2-1; TRBD2 aligns across 10 bases. This CDR3 spans 13 amino acids. Looked up from germline, CDR1 is SGHNT and CDR2 is YENEEA. J gave up 5 bases and V 6 bases, and 1 base lay outside the gene matches. CDR3 loop: CASRLAGHNEQFF. CDR3 coding DNA: TGTGCCAGCAGACTAGCGGGGCACAATGAGCAGTTCTTC.

In its sample, this clone was seen once. The rearrangement uses TRBV18 and TRBJ1-1; TRBD1 matches 8 bases. After removal of 6 bases from V and 1 base from J, the junction contained 4 bases not matched to a gene. The germline gives CDR1 KGHSH, CDR2 LQKENI. The CDR3 extends over 14 amino acids. This CDR3 reads CASSLDRGNTEAFF. The CDR3 region has the DNA TGTGCCAGCTCCTTAGACAGGGGGAACACTGAAGCTTTCTTT.

The CDR3 is CASSQVGGAVSSGNTIYF. CDR3 DNA: TGTGCCAGCAGCCAAGTGGGGGGGGCAGTGAGCTCTGGAAACACCATATATTTT. The J gene is TRBJ1-3, the V gene TRBV3-1 (or the pseudogene TRBV3-2); the D gene is possibly TRBD1 (6 bases). This CDR3 has 18 residues. Germline V CDR1 and CDR2: LGHDT, YNNKEL (reference sequence). V gave up 1 base and J gave up 0 bases, with 16 bases separating them.

This clone appeared a single time. V usage is TRBV28 and J usage is TRBJ2-1; D not resolved. CDR1 is MDHEN, CDR2 SYDVKM, per germline. CDR3 length: 14 residues. Trimming stripped 8 bases from V and 6 bases from J, with 17 bases between. CDR3 sequence reads: CASLSGDRVNEQFF. CDR3 bases: TGTGCCAGCTTGTCAGGTGATAGGGTCAATGAGCAGTTCTTC.

The table lists this clone with a few counts. The V call is TRBV3-1 (or the pseudogene TRBV3-2), the J call TRBJ1-2; D unclear. Trimming shortened V by 2 bases and J by 4 bases, and 17 bases separated the two germline ends. Germline V lookup: CDR1 LGHDT, CDR2 YNNKEL (reference sequence). The CDR3 has 16 residues. The CDR3 DNA follows: TGTGCCAGCAGCCAAAGTATCGGGGAATATGGCTATGGCTACACCTTC. Its translation is CASSQSIGEYGYGYTF.

V is TRBV5-1 and J is TRBJ2-2; the D is unclear. V gave up 0 bases and J gave up 7 bases, with 16 bases separating them. Germline CDR1 SGHRS, CDR2 YFSETQ. This CDR3 contains 16 residues. The CDR3 loop is CASSLEGSSVGGELFF. DNA for the CDR3: TGCGCCAGCAGCTTGGAGGGCAGCTCAGTTGGCGGGGAGCTGTTTTTT.

This chain connects TRBV18 to TRBJ1-5; D remains unclear. V lost 6 bases and J 4 bases, leaving 16 bases between the germline ends. The CDR3 totals 15 residues. CDR1 and CDR2 from the germline V gene are KGHSH and LQKENI. CDR3 in amino acids: CASSLRVLGNQPQHF. In DNA form, the CDR3 reads TGTGCCAGCTCCCTAAGGGTCCTGGGAAATCAGCCCCAGCATTTT.

The V gene is TRBV7-9, the J gene TRBJ2-5; 9 bases fit TRBD1. V lost 5 bases, J lost 2 bases, and 9 bases stayed unmatched. CDR1 is SEHNR, CDR2 FQNEAQ, per germline (reference sequence). CDR3 length equals 16 residues. CDR3 bases: TGTGCCAGCAGCCGTTCCGGGACAGGGCCTCAAGAGACCCAGTACTTC. Its protein product is CASSRSGTGPQETQYF.

This chain joins TRBV19 and TRBJ1-5; TRBD1 matches at 11 bases. Per germline, CDR1 LNHDA and CDR2 SQIVND (reference sequence). This CDR3 is built from 14 residues. V trimming: 4 bases; J trimming: 5 bases; junction bases outside the gene matches: 1. CDR3 coding DNA: TGTGCCAGTAGTAGGGGACAGGGGGATCAGCCCCAGCATTTT. This codes for CASSRGQGDQPQHF.

The CDR3 nucleotides are TGTGCCAGCAGCCAAGTGTCTGGCTCACCCCTCCACTTT. It translates to CASSQVSGSPLHF. The gene calls are TRBV4-2 and TRBJ1-6; no clear D gene. Germline V gene lookup returns CDR1 LGHNA and CDR2 YNFKEQ. V was trimmed by 1 base and J by 10 bases, leaving 8 bases between them. This CDR3 has 13 residues.